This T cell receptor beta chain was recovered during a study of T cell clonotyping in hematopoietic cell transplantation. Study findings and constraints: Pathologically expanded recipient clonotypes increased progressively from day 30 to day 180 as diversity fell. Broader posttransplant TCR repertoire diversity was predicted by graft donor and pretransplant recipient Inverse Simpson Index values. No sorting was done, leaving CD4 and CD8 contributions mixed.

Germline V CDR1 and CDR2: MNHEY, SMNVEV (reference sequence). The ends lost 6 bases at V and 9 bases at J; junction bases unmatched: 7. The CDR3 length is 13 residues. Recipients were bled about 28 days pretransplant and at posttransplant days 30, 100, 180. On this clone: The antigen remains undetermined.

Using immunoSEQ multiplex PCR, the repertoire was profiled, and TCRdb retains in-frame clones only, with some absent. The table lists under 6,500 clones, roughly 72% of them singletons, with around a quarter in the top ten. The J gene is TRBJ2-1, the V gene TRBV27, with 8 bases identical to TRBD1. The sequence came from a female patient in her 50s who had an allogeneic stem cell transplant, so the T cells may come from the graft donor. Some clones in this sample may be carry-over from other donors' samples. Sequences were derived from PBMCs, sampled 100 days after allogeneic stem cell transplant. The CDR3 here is CASRTTGAGEQFF. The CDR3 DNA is TGTGCCAGCAGGACGACAGGGGCGGGTGAGCAGTTCTTC.